This T cell receptor beta chain was obtained from a study of blood T cells in healthy people across ages (dated by TCRdb to about 2015). About the investigation overall: Template switching captured roughly one uniquely barcoded TCR beta cDNA molecule per two T cells in model experiments. The study measured age-related changes in TCR beta repertoire diversity using deep sequencing normalized with unique cDNA molecular identifiers. Donors were grouped into four age groups: young (average 16 years), middle-aged (approximately 41), aged (roughly 62) and long-lived (about 90). To avoid experimental bias, donors of different ages were randomly spread across the sequencing lanes. For two donors (one aged 18 to 30 and one aged 80 or older), the study analyzed two additional independent replicas of 1 million unique cDNA reads from the same blood draw.

The roughly 39 donors, aged about 6 to 95 years, were systemically healthy Caucasian individuals from Russia. Around 10 milliliters of peripheral blood were collected from each donor into EDTA-treated Vacutainer tubes. Ficoll-Paque density-gradient centrifugation was used to isolate PBMCs, with at least 6 million per sample. Total RNA was extracted from PBMCs with Trizol reagent, with at least 5.5 micrograms obtained per sample. For every donor, flow cytometry on a PBMC aliquot measured the percentage of naive CD45RAhigh/CD27high T cells. CDR3 length: 17 amino acids, cysteine to phenylalanine. Left in the record is the CDR3 DNA by itself, 51 bases read in frame from the first base. The trim is 0 bases for V and 2 bases for J, with a gap of 18 bases between the germline ends. The germline V gene encodes CDR1 SGDLS and CDR2 YYNGEE. This clonotype has more than one count but fewer than ten. The antigen it binds to is not known. Base quality data are lacking; no much larger clone is found one base away.

The library was prepared using 5' RACE. Sequencing took place on an Illumina HiSeq 2500. A second PCR of roughly 7 to 11 cycles was performed with a sample-barcoded 5' primer and a J-beta primer mix. A unique molecular identifier was introduced onto each TCR beta cDNA molecule by a template-switch 5' adaptor carrying 12 random nucleotides. Each sample yielded at least 3 million CDR3-containing paired-end reads. First-strand cDNA synthesis was performed from all RNA using the Mint cDNA synthesis kit, with priming by a TRBC-specific oligonucleotide. Following uracil-DNA glycosylase treatment, a first 18-cycle PCR with universal primers M1SS and BC2_uni_R was performed on all cDNA. In the original analysis: For normalization, 1 million high-quality reads were randomly selected from each sample, with every read carrying a distinct molecular identifier. Reads with shared molecular identifiers were discarded instead of being binned into consensus sequences. MiTCR, set to a Q25 quality threshold and the strictest error-elimination algorithm, was used for CDR3 identification, clonotype clustering and error correction. A nonparametric unseen species model with Euler transformation was used to estimate lower-bound total TCR beta diversity. TCRdb handled the public reads itself, with Q25 trimming in fastp and clone calling in MiXCR, and kept productive beta chains. Each CDR3 protein gets just one entry, which takes the most common genes and DNA from the rows behind it. These V and J calls rely on TCRdb rather than the paper's analysis. For this sample there are 1.5 million or so distinct CDR3 sequences; roughly two fifths appear just once. The ten most abundant clones make up 4% of the sample.

The full study reports these points: As age increased, observed TCR beta diversity per million T cells dropped in a roughly linear way, and a significant reduction was already evident by age 40. Estimates of total diversity from one million sequenced T cells were regarded as lower bounds and underestimates. Because profiling used bulk unsorted PBMCs, naive and antigen-experienced compartments could not be compared conclusively. Compared with the aged group, the long-lived group had more naive CD4+ T cells, fewer expanded clones and increased TCR diversity, suggesting age selection. Observed TCR beta diversity correlated strongly with the percentage of naive T cells measured by flow cytometry. The CMV infection status of donors was not known, potentially confounding age-related changes in expanded clonotypes.

The chain employs TRBV9 and TRBJ2-7, with the D call tentatively TRBD1 or TRBD2, each fitting 5 bases. The receptor was isolated from a woman between 18 and 29 years old in good health. Specimen: blood. The DNA sequence follows: TGTGCCAGCAGCGTAGGTTCGTGGGTAAGGGGACCCTACGAGCAGTACTTC. It codes for CASSVGSWVRGPYEQYF.